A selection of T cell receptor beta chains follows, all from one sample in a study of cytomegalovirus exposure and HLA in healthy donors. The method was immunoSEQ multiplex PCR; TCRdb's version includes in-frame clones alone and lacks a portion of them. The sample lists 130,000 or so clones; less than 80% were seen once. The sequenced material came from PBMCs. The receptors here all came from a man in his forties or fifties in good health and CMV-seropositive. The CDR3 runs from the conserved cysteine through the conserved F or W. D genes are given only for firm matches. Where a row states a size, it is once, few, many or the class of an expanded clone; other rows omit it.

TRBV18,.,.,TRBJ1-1,TGTGCCAGCTCACCCCTTGACAAGAACACTGAAGCTTTCTTT,CASSPLDKNTEAFF
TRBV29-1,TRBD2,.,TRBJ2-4,TGCAGCGTTCGGACTAGAGCCAAAAACATTCAGTACTTC,CSVRTRAKNIQYF
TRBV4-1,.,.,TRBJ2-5,TGCGCCAGCAGCGATACAGGGTGGCAGACCCAGTACTTC,CASSDTGWQTQYF
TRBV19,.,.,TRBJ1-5,TGTGCCAGTAGTATGTGGCGGCTCAGCCAGCCCCAGCATTTT,CASSMWRLSQPQHF
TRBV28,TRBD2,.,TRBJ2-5,TGTGCCAGCAGTTTATACCCCCCCGGGCTAGCGGGATTGGGGACCCAGTACTTC,CASSLYPPGLAGLGTQYF
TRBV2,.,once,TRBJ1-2,TGTGCCAGCAGCAACAGAAACTATGGCTACACCTTC,CASSNRNYGYTF
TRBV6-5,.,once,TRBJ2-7,TGTGCCAGCAGTTCGCATCTTGGCAGGGCCTACGAGCAGTACTTC,CASSSHLGRAYEQYF
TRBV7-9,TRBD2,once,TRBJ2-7,TGTGCCAGCAGCTCGATTTTAGGACTAGCGGCCTACGAGCAGTACTTC,CASSSILGLAAYEQYF
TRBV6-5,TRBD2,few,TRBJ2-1,TGTGCCAGCAGAAGACTAGCGGGAGGTAGGGTTGAGCAGTTCTTC,CASRRLAGGRVEQFF
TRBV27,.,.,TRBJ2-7,TGTGCCAGCAGTTTGAGGGGGGGGACGTCGGCTTCCGAGCAGTACTTC,CASSLRGGTSASEQYF
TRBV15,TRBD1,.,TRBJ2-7,TGTGCCACCAGCAGATCAGGGACAGGGTCCGAGCAGTACTTC,CATSRSGTGSEQYF
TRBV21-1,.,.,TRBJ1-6,TGTGCCAGCAGCAAAGGTGCGGAGGGAAATTATAATTCACCCCTCCACTTT,CASSKGAEGNYNSPLHF
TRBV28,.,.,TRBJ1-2,TGTGCCAGCAGGGAAGGCAGGTCCTTCTATGGCTACACCTTC,CASREGRSFYGYTF
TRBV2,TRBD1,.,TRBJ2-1,TGTGCCAGCAGTCCCGGGACAGGGGTAGGTGTGAATGAGCAGTTCTTC,CASSPGTGVGVNEQFF
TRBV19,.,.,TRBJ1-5,TGTGCCAGTAGTAGACAGCCCATGCCGGGGGATCAGCCCCAGCATTTT,CASSRQPMPGDQPQHF
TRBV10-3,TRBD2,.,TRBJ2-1,TGTGCCATCAGTGAGGGGGGACTACTGACGTACAATGAGCAGTTCTTC,CAISEGGLLTYNEQFF
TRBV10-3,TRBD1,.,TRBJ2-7,TGTGCCATCAGGGCGACAGGGGACGAGCAGTACTTC,CAIRATGDEQYF
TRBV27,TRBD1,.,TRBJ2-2,TGCGCCAGCAGTTCCCCCGACAGGGCCGGGGAGCTGTTTTTT,CASSSPDRAGELFF
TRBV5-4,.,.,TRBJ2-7,TGTGCCAGCAGCCAAGATCGCAGGGTTGGGGAGCAGTACTTC,CASSQDRRVGEQYF
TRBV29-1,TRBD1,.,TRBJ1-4,TGCAGCGTTGAACTCCCGACAGGGTCTAATGAAAAACTGTTTTTT,CSVELPTGSNEKLFF
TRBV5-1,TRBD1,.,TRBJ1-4,TGCGCCAGCAGCGTCGGGACAGGGAGGGAAAAACTGTTTTTT,CASSVGTGREKLFF
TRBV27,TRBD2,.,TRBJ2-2,TGTGCCAGCAGTTCCCCCCAAAGCGGGGGATTAAGCGGGGAGCTGTTTTTT,CASSSPQSGGLSGELFF
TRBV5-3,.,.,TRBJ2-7,TGTGCCAGAAGCCCCAGGACAGACTTAGCCTACGAGCAGTACTTC,CARSPRTDLAYEQYF
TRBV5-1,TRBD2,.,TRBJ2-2,TGCGCCAGCAGCCTTCTAGCGGGAGGGCACACCGGGGAGCTGTTTTTT,CASSLLAGGHTGELFF
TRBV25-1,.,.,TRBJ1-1,TGTGCCAGCAGTGAATCGGGGTACACTGAAGCTTTCTTT,CASSESGYTEAFF
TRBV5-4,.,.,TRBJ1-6,TGTGCCAGCAGCTTAATAAGGGGCAGGGTAGATTCACCCCTCCACTTT,CASSLIRGRVDSPLHF
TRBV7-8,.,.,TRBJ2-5,TGTGCCAGCAGCTTAGGTGGCCGTGGAGGGACCCAGTACTTC,CASSLGGRGGTQYF
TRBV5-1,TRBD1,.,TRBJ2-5,TGCGCCAGCAGCTTGGGACCGAGGACAGGACAAGAGACCCAGTACTTC,CASSLGPRTGQETQYF
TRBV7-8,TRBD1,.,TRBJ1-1,TGTGCCAGCAGCGCTCGGACAGGTGCGAACACTGAAGCTTTCTTT,CASSARTGANTEAFF
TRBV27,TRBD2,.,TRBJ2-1,TGTGCCAGCAGACCCCCGGGACTAGTCGAGCAGTTCTTC,CASRPPGLVEQFF
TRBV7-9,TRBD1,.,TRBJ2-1,TGTGCCAGCAGCTACCGGGACAGGTGGAGCTCCTACAATGAGCAGTTCTTC,CASSYRDRWSSYNEQFF
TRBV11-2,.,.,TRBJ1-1,TGTGCCAGTAGGGGTCGAAGGAACACTGAAGCTTTCTTT,CASRGRRNTEAFF
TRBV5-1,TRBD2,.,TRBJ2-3,TGCGCCAGCAGCTTCCAAGCGGGAGGGAGAGATACGCAGTATTTT,CASSFQAGGRDTQYF
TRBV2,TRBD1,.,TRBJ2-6,TGTGCCAGCAGGGGGGGACAGGGGCGGACTGGGGCCAACGTCCTGACTTTC,CASRGGQGRTGANVLTF
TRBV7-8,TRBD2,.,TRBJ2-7,TGTGCCAGCAGCTTGCGGACTAGCGGGACCTACGAGCAGTACTTC,CASSLRTSGTYEQYF
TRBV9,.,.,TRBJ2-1,TGTGCCAGCAGCGCCGGGGTTAGCCCCAATGAGCAGTTCTTC,CASSAGVSPNEQFF
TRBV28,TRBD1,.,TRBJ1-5,TGTGCCAGCAGATCTTCCGGGACAGGGAATCAGCCCCAGCATTTT,CASRSSGTGNQPQHF
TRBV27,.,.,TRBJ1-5,TGTGCCAGCAGTTTATGGGCTTCGGCAGGGGGCAATCAGCCCCAGCATTTT,CASSLWASAGGNQPQHF
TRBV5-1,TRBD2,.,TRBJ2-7,TGCGCCAGCAGCTTGACTAGCGGGAGACAAACCTACGAGCAGTACTTC,CASSLTSGRQTYEQYF
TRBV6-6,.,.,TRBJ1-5,TGTGCCAGCAGTCAGGCCCGACAGAATCAGCCCCAGCATTTT,CASSQARQNQPQHF